The T cell receptor (beta chain) described here comes from a study of T cells in Graves' hyperthyroidism and ophthalmopathy. This clonotype was found many times. From RNA transcripts, TCR beta CDR3 regions were amplified. HTBI primers were used for first-round RT-PCR of the TCR CDR3. TCRdb used MiXCR to reprocess the multiplex PCR reads, holding one entry per CDR3 protein. The profile shows 300,000 to 500,000 distinct CDR3 sequences, under 15% of them singletons. CDR3 length: 15 amino acids. Germline V gene lookup returns CDR1 SGHAT and CDR2 FQNNGV. Trimming left V 4 bases short and J 4 bases short, with 14 bases between.

This chain joins TRBV11-2 and TRBJ2-1; D may be TRBD2 (6 bases). The receptor's source is a woman in her 30s with Graves' hyperthyroidism. The source material was blood. This CDR3 reads CASSSRGGLYNEQFF. The CDR3 DNA is TGTGCCAGCAGCTCGCGGGGAGGACTGTACAATGAGCAGTTCTTC. Using reference TRBV11-2 and TRBJ2-1 for the parts outside the CDR3, the full variable domain is EAGVAQSPRYKIIEKRQSVAFWCNPISGHATLYWYQQILGQGPKLLIQFQNNGVVDDSQLPKDRFSAERLKGVDSTLKIQPAKLEDSAVYLCASSSRGGLYNEQFFGPGTRLTVL.